The 13 T cell receptor beta chains listed next were all sequenced from one sample in a study of identical twins. TCRdb processed the 5' RACE reads anew with MiXCR; each CDR3 protein has one entry. The table has about 220,000 distinct CDR3 sequences, around 8% seen once; the top ten hold less than 2%. The sample was also linked to a second study, of yellow fever vaccine responses in identical twins.

Material for sequencing was memory (CD45RO+) T cells sorted from blood. These receptors all come from a young woman in good health.

The rearrangement joins TRBV2 to TRBJ2-7; D is undetermined. The CDR3 runs 12 residues. The V end was cut by 0 bases, the J end by 4 bases, with 4 bases between. Germline CDR1 and CDR2: SNHLY and FYNNEI. CDR3 in amino acids: CASSEALYEQYF. The CDR3, as DNA: TGTGCCAGCAGTGAAGCGCTATACGAGCAGTACTTC.

This clonotype was seen a handful of times. V usage is TRBV6-5 and J usage is TRBJ2-3, with 15 bases aligning to TRBD2. The CDR3 totals 17 residues. The ends lost 0 bases at V and 5 bases at J; junction bases unmatched: 3. The germline gives CDR1 MNHEY, CDR2 SVGAGI. Here the CDR3 DNA reads TGTGCCAGCAGTTACTCTATGGGACTAGCGGGGGGAGATACGCAGTATTTT. It encodes CASSYSMGLAGGDTQYF.

This clonotype was found many times. The chain joins TRBV20-1 to TRBJ2-3; TRBD2 might be the D (6 bases). V lost 3 bases and J lost 1, with 14 bases in between. There are 15 residues in the CDR3. Germline V lookup: CDR1 DFQATT, CDR2 SNEGSKA (reference sequence). The CDR3, as DNA: TGCAGTGCTAGTGACTGGGGCGGGGGCACAGATACGCAGTATTTT. This codes for CSASDWGGGTDTQYF.

This clonotype occurred many times. At one of its ends the junction is not consistent with the germline gene, which may arise from a read error. This rearrangement joins TRBV7-7 to TRBJ2-5, with 8 bases aligning to TRBD2. This CDR3 contains 15 residues. CDR1 and CDR2 from the germline V gene are SSHAT and FNYEAQ (reference sequence). CDR3 sequence reads: CASSPGGTSQETQYF. DNA of the CDR3: TGTGCTAGCAGCCCCGGGGGGACTAGCCAAGAGACCCAGTACTTC.

The chain has TRBV20-1 and TRBJ2-7, with 8 bases fitting TRBD2. V lost 4 bases and J lost 2; bases outside the gene matches: 7. Looked up from germline, CDR1 is DFQATT and CDR2 is SNEGSKA (reference sequence). This CDR3 has 14 residues. Written as DNA, the CDR3 is TGCAGTGCTAAAGTTAGCGGGGTTCCCTACGAGCAGTACTTC. The encoded protein is CSAKVSGVPYEQYF.

This clonotype has just a few counts. V and J are TRBV6-1 and TRBJ2-4; possibly TRBD1 for D (6 bases). This CDR3 region has 15 residues. Trimming left V 4 bases short and J 3 bases short, with 13 bases between. The germline V gene has CDR1 MNHNS and CDR2 SASEGT. This CDR3 is CASSGQQGVKNIQYF. CDR3 nucleotide sequence: TGTGCCAGCAGTGGTCAACAGGGTGTCAAAAACATTCAGTACTTC.

This chain connects TRBV18 to TRBJ1-3, with D uncertain. The CDR3 is 14 amino acids. The germline gives CDR1 KGHSH, CDR2 LQKENI. V gave up 3 bases and J gave up 2 bases, with 8 bases separating them. CDR3 loop: CASSPGKAGNTIYF. The CDR3 DNA is TGTGCCAGCTCACCGGGGAAGGCTGGAAACACCATATATTTT.

The sample holds many counts of this clonotype. V usage is TRBV24-1 and J usage is TRBJ2-1, with 7 bases aligning to TRBD2. The CDR3 has 16 residues. CDR1 is KGHDR, CDR2 SFDVKD, per germline. The J segment lost 4 bases and the V segment lost 4 bases, leaving 9 bases of the junction unmatched. The CDR3 loop reads CATSDVGERGYNEQFF. CDR3 bases: TGTGCCACCAGTGACGTCGGGGAGCGGGGTTACAATGAGCAGTTCTTC.

This clonotype appeared many times. CDR3 amino acids: CASSVRDSSYEQYF. CDR3 nucleotides: TGCGCCAGCAGTGTCCGGGACAGCTCCTACGAGCAGTACTTC. This rearrangement joins TRBV10-1 to TRBJ2-7, with 7 bases matching TRBD1. The CDR3 extends over 14 amino acids. The ends lost 4 bases at V and 0 bases at J; junction bases unmatched: 3. CDR1 is WNHNN, CDR2 SYGVQD, per germline (reference sequence).

This clonotype was detected ten times or more. This chain uses TRBV13 with TRBJ2-7; TRBD1 or TRBD2 may be the D gene (6 bases each). CDR3 size: 14 residues. V lost 9 bases and J lost 0, with 15 bases in between. In germline, CDR1 is PRHDT, CDR2 FYEKMQ (reference sequence). CDR3 DNA: TGTGCCAGTTCCGGGGGCTTAACCTCCTACGAGCAGTACTTC. Translating gives CASSGGLTSYEQYF.

This clonotype was seen ten or more times. This sequence joins TRBV28 and TRBJ2-5, with 8 bases fitting TRBD1. Trimming cost V 6 bases and J 5 bases; bases outside gene matches: 11. Germline V gene sequence: CDR1 MDHEN, CDR2 SYDVKM. This CDR3 comprises 15 residues. CDR3 sequence: CASSHIRGRWETQYF. CDR3 bases: TGTGCCAGCAGCCACATCAGGGGGCGGTGGGAGACCCAGTACTTC.

This clonotype has just a few counts. J is TRBJ2-3 and V is TRBV3-1, with D maybe TRBD1 (5 bases). The CDR3 extends over 16 amino acids. Germline CDR1 and CDR2: LGHDT and YNNKEL (reference sequence). Trimming took 4 bases from V and 0 from J, leaving 14 bases between them. The CDR3 DNA reads as TGTGCCAGCAGCCGAGGAACAGGTGGTAGCACAGATACGCAGTATTTT. This codes for CASSRGTGGSTDTQYF.

The chain couples TRBV3-1 to TRBJ2-6, with 9 bases identical to TRBD1. The CDR3 is 19 amino acids. Germline loops: CDR1 LGHDT, CDR2 YNNKEL (reference sequence). CDR3 protein: CTFSQRGTGTSSGANVLTF. The CDR3, as DNA: TGTACCTTCAGCCAAAGGGGGACAGGGACGAGCTCTGGGGCCAACGTCCTGACTTTC.